This TCR beta chain was recorded in a study of T cell responses to AZD1222 COVID-19 vaccine. Study conclusions and caveats: Spike was spanned by vaccine-associated CD4 TCRs, with dominance at 160-218 and 743-854. At study baseline, merely roughly 6 AZD1222 recipients were seropositive. Repertoire sampling occurred only after the peak T cell response. Donors skewed white British and female; clonal diversity was possibly underestimated.

This clone occurred once. Its antigen is still unknown. The V gene's germline CDR1 is MNHEY and CDR2 SVGAGI. V gave up 6 bases and J gave up 8 bases, with 13 bases separating them. The CDR3 is 12 amino acids. Assay: immunoSEQ multiplex PCR; the TCRdb copy retains only in-frame clones and omits some. The sample lists around 160,000 clones; 85% to 95% were seen once. V usage is TRBV6-5 and J usage is TRBJ1-1; TRBD1 might be the D (6 bases). The receptor was isolated from an adult in good health. The material was peripheral blood, obtained on day 0 of AZD1222 vaccination. CDR3 in amino acids: CASRGGHPEAFF. CDR3 in DNA: TGTGCCAGCAGAGGGGGACATCCAGAAGCTTTCTTT.